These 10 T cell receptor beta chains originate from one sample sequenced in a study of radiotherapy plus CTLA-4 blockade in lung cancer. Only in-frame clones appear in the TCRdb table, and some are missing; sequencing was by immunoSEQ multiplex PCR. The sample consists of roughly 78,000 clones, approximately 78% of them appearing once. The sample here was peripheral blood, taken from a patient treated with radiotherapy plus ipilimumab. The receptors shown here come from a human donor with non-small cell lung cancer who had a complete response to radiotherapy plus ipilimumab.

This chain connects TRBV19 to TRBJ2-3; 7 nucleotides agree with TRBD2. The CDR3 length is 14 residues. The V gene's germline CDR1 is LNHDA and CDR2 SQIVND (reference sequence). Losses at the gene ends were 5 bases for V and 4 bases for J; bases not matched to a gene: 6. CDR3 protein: CASSVGGLADTQYF. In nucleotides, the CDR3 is TGTGCCAGTAGTGTGGGAGGGTTAGCAGATACGCAGTATTTT.

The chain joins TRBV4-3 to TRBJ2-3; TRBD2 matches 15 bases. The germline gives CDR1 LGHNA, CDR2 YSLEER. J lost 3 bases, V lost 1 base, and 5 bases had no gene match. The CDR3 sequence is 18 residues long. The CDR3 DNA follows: TGCGCCAGCAGCCAAGGGACTAGCGGGGGGGCCAGGACAGATACGCAGTATTTT. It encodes CASSQGTSGGARTDTQYF.

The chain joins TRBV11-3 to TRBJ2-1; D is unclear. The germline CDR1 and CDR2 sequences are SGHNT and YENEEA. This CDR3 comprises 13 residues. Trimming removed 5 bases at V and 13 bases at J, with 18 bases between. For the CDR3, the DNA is TGTGCCAGCAGCCTTGGCCTAGTTTCAGTTCAGTTCTTC. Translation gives CASSLGLVSVQFF.

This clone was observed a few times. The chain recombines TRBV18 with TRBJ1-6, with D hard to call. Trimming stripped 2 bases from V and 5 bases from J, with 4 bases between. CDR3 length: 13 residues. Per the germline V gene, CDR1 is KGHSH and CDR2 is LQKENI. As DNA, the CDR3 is TGTGCCAGCTCACCAAAGGATAATTCACCCCTCCACTTT. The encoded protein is CASSPKDNSPLHF. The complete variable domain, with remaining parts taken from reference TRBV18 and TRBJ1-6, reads NAGVMQNPRHLVRRRGQEARLRCSPMKGHSHVYWYRQLPEEGLKFMVYLQKENIIDESGMPKERFSAEFPKEGPSILRIQQVVRGDSAAYFCASSPKDNSPLHFGNGTRLTVT.

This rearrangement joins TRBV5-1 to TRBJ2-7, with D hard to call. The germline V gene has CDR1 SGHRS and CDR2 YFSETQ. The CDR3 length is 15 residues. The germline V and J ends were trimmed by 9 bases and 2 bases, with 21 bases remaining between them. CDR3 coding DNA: TGCGCCATCAGAGGCGGCAAGAACTTTACCTACGAGCAGTACGTC. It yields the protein CAIRGGKNFTYEQYV.

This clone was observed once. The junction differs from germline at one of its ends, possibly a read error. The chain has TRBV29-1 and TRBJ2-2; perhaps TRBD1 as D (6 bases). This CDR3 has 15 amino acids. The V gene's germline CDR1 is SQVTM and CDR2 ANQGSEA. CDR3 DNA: TGCAGCGTTGCACCCCAGAGGGGGAACAGCGGGGAGCTGTTTTTT. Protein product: CSVAPQRGNSGELFF.

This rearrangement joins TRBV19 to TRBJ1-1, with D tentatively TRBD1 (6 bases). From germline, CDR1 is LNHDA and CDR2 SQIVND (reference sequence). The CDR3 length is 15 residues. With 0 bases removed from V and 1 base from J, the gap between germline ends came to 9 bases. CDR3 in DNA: TGTGCCAGTAGTATAGAAAAACAGGGGAACACTGAAGCTTTCTTT. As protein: CASSIEKQGNTEAFF.

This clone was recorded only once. CDR3 in DNA: TGTGCCAGCAGCTTAGAAGCGGGGGGGAGCCTGGCGCAGTATTTT. It is translated as CASSLEAGGSLAQYF. The chain combines TRBV7-2 with TRBJ2-3; 10 bases line up with TRBD2. The germline V gene encodes CDR1 SGHTA and CDR2 FQGNSA. CDR3 length: 15 residues. The V segment lost 1 base and the J segment 10 bases; nucleotides outside the gene matches: 8.

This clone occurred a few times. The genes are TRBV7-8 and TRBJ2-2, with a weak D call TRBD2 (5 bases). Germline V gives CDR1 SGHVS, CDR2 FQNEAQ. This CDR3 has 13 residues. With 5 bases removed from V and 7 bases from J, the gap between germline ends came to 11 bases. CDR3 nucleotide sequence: TGTGCCAGCAGCCTAGGGAGCTACGGGGAGCTGTTTTTT. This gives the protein CASSLGSYGELFF.

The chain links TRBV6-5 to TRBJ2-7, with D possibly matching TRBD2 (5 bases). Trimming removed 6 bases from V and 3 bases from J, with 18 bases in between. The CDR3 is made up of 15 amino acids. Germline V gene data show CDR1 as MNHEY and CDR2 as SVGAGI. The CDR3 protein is CASSPSRRGDYEQYV. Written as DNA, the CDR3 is TGTGCCAGCAGCCCCAGCCGACGGGGTGACTACGAGCAGTACGTC.